The 21 T cell receptor beta chains below all came from one sample that was sequenced in a study of immune evolution from preneoplasia to lung adenocarcinoma. Clones were sequenced by immunoSEQ multiplex PCR, and TCRdb holds only the in-frame ones, with some missing. The sample includes several thousand clones, roughly 73% seen only once; the top ten take 7.4%. The sequenced material came from FFPE adjacent normal lung tissue. These receptors all stem from a person aged 70 to 85 with lung adenocarcinoma.

The J gene is TRBJ1-5, the V gene TRBV5-1; a weak D match, TRBD1 (5 bases). The CDR3 length is 14 residues. Germline V gene data show CDR1 as SGHRS and CDR2 as YFSETQ. Trimming removed 4 bases from V and 3 bases from J, with 11 bases in between. DNA for the CDR3: TGCGCCAGCAGCCCCCGAGGGGACAATCAGCCCCAGCATTTT. This gives the protein CASSPRGDNQPQHF.

V gene TRBV27 combines with J gene TRBJ2-7; weak D call: TRBD1 (5 bases). There are 14 residues in the CDR3. Germline V gene data show CDR1 as MNHEY and CDR2 as SMNVEV (reference sequence). Between the trimmed V and J ends, which lost 3 bases and 7 bases, there was a span of 16 bases. The CDR3 loop is CASSLVGLNNEQYF. CDR3 coding DNA: TGTGCCAGCAGTTTGGTGGGGCTAAACAATGAGCAGTACTTC.

V usage is TRBV7-2 and J usage is TRBJ2-3; 8 positions match TRBD2. The germline V gene has CDR1 SGHTA and CDR2 FQGNSA. The CDR3 is made up of 19 amino acids. After removal of 5 bases from V and 2 bases from J, the junction contained 18 bases not matched to a gene. CDR3 DNA sequence: TGTGCCAGCAGCCCCGGCGACGGGAGGGGGGGCGCCCTCACAGATACGCAGTATTTT. Amino acids: CASSPGDGRGGALTDTQYF.

The chain employs TRBV7-9 and TRBJ2-7; TRBD1 might be the D (5 bases). CDR1 is SEHNR and CDR2 is FQNEAQ in the germline V gene (reference sequence). Trimming shortened V by 5 bases and J by 7 bases, and 12 bases separated the two germline ends. The CDR3 consists of 12 residues. CDR3 bases: TGTGCCAGCAGCCCCATCCCAGGGGAGCAGTACTTC. Its protein product is CASSPIPGEQYF. The full variable domain, with the rest looked up from reference TRBV7-9 and TRBJ2-7, is DTGVSQNPRHKITKRGQNVTFRCDPISEHNRLYWYRQTLGQGPEFLTYFQNEAQLEKSRLLSDRFSAERPKGSFSTLEIQRTEQGDSAMYLCASSPIPGEQYFGPGTRLTVT.

The V call is TRBV6-5, the J call TRBJ1-5; no definite D call. Per germline, CDR1 MNHEY and CDR2 SVGAGI. The CDR3 is made up of 12 amino acids. Trimming cost V 2 bases and J 6 bases, with 5 bases left between them. For the CDR3, the DNA is TGTGCCAGCAGTTACGAGGGTCAGCCCCAGCATTTT. Translated: CASSYEGQPQHF.

The chain employs TRBV5-4 and TRBJ1-2, with D perhaps matching TRBD1 (5 bases). The CDR3 is made up of 15 amino acids. Trimming stripped 3 bases from V and 2 bases from J, with 14 bases between. The germline gives CDR1 SGHNT, CDR2 YYREEE (reference sequence). CDR3 nucleotide sequence: TGTGCCAGCAGCTCACCGGGACCCGAAAACTATGGCTACACCTTC. Its translation: CASSSPGPENYGYTF.

Comment on this clone: Mismatch with germline at one junction end may stem from a read error. This same CDR3 is encoded by further DNA sequences in the sample. The chain links TRBV4-1 to TRBJ2-7; maybe TRBD1 (5 bases). The germline V gene encodes CDR1 MGHRA and CDR2 YSYEKL. The CDR3 sequence is 15 residues long. CDR3 nucleotides: TGCGCCAGTAGCCAAGTGGGAAGGGGCTTGCACGAGCAGTACTTC. Protein product: CASSQVGRGLHEQYF.

This clone was detected a few times. V is TRBV7-3 and J is TRBJ2-1, with D perhaps TRBD1 (5 bases). Looked up from germline, CDR1 is SGHTA and CDR2 is FQGTGA. This CDR3 has 15 residues. V was trimmed by 3 bases and J by 4 bases, leaving 13 bases between them. The CDR3 nucleotides are TGTGCCAGCAGCTTTCTCACAGGAGCTTACAATGAGCAGTTCTTC. It yields the protein CASSFLTGAYNEQFF.

This chain connects TRBV30 to TRBJ2-7; TRBD2 aligns across 11 bases. Germline-derived CDR1 and CDR2 are GTSNPN and SVGIG (reference sequence). The J segment lost 6 bases and the V segment lost 5 bases, leaving 9 bases of the junction unmatched. The CDR3 runs to 14 residues. CDR3 loop: CAWDLGTSGTEQYF. The CDR3 DNA is TGTGCCTGGGATCTCGGGACTAGCGGCACCGAGCAGTACTTC.

The J gene is TRBJ2-2, the V gene TRBV11-3; D gene uncertain. Trimming pared 5 bases from V and 6 bases from J, leaving 13 bases between. Germline V gene sequence: CDR1 SGHNT, CDR2 YENEEA. CDR3 length: 14 residues. The CDR3 sequence: CASSLTPVAGELFF. The CDR3 DNA is TGTGCCAGCAGCCTTACCCCGGTGGCCGGGGAGCTGTTTTTT.

The rearrangement uses TRBV5-1 and TRBJ1-2; D possibly corresponds to TRBD1 (5 bases). Germline V gene data show CDR1 as SGHRS and CDR2 as YFSETQ. The length of the CDR3 is 14 residues. V was pared by 5 bases and J by 4 bases, with 15 bases between. CDR3 DNA sequence: TGCGCCAGCAGGACCGGGACGGACCTCTATGGCTACACCTTC. Its protein is CASRTGTDLYGYTF.

The rearrangement links TRBV29-1 to TRBJ2-7, with a weak D call TRBD1 (6 bases). Germline assignment: CDR1 SQVTM and CDR2 ANQGSEA. This CDR3 spans 14 amino acids. Trimming shortened V by 0 bases and J by 4 bases, and 13 bases separated the two germline ends. As DNA, the CDR3 is TGCAGCGTTGAAGAAGGTCAGGGGCGGTACGAGCAGTACTTC. Translating gives CSVEEGQGRYEQYF.

In regard to this clone: This same CDR3 is encoded by further DNA sequences in the sample. The rearrangement uses TRBV9 and TRBJ1-3, with no clear D. Germline CDR1 reads SGDLS; CDR2 reads YYNGEE. The CDR3 covers 14 residues. Trimming pared 4 bases from V and 0 bases from J, leaving 8 bases between. This chain's CDR3 is CASSPLGSGNTIYF. The DNA of the CDR3 is TGTGCCAGCAGCCCCTTAGGCTCTGGAAACACCATATATTTT.

V is TRBV5-1 and J is TRBJ1-2, with D possibly TRBD1 on 5 matching bases. V lost 0 bases and J 7 bases, leaving 16 bases between the germline ends. This CDR3 has 15 amino acids. Per germline, CDR1 SGHRS and CDR2 YFSETQ. The CDR3 DNA reads as TGCGCCAGCAGCTTGGATCCAGGGTCCCTATCTGGCTACACCTTC. Its protein product is CASSLDPGSLSGYTF.

This clone occurred once. V is TRBV5-1 and J is TRBJ2-1; 10 bases line up with TRBD2. Germline assignment: CDR1 SGHRS and CDR2 YFSETQ. This CDR3 region has 15 residues. The ends lost 4 bases at V and 4 bases at J; junction bases unmatched: 5. The CDR3 coding sequence is TGCGCCAGCAGCCCTAGCGGGAGTGAATACAATGAGCAGTTCTTC. Amino acids: CASSPSGSEYNEQFF.

The chain is built from TRBV4-1 and TRBJ2-1, with D possibly being TRBD1 or TRBD2 (5 bases each). This CDR3 has 16 residues. The germline V gene has CDR1 MGHRA and CDR2 YSYEKL. Trimming removed 4 bases from V and 3 bases from J, with 16 bases in between. The DNA of the CDR3 is TGCGCCAGCAGCCCTGGCGGGCTGAGGGGCTACAATGAGCAGTTCTTC. Translation: CASSPGGLRGYNEQFF.

The genes are TRBV30 and TRBJ1-4; 9 positions match TRBD1. The CDR3 is 15 amino acids. The V gene's germline CDR1 is GTSNPN and CDR2 SVGIG (reference sequence). Germline trimming cut 5 bases from V and 4 bases from J; bases unmatched to any gene: 8. This chain's CDR3 is CAWSDRGLSNEKLFF. The DNA of the CDR3 is TGTGCCTGGTCGGACAGGGGTTTGAGTAATGAAAAACTGTTTTTT.

The rearrangement links TRBV9 to TRBJ2-2; D gene unclear. CDR3 length: 12 residues. V shed 2 bases and J shed 7 bases, with 6 bases lying between them. Germline V gene data show CDR1 as SGDLS and CDR2 as YYNGEE. The CDR3 here is CASSVGGGELFF. The CDR3 bases are TGTGCCAGCAGCGTCGGTGGCGGGGAGCTGTTTTTT.

The chain couples TRBV5-4 to TRBJ2-7; tentative D call: TRBD2 (6 bases). CDR3 length equals 14 residues. Trimming removed 2 bases from V and 5 bases from J, with 14 bases in between. Germline V gene sequence: CDR1 SGHNT, CDR2 YYREEE (reference sequence). The CDR3 sequence is CASSFTGRVHEQYF. CDR3 in DNA: TGTGCCAGCAGCTTTACCGGGAGAGTCCACGAGCAGTACTTC. The full variable domain, in which reference TRBV5-4 and TRBJ2-7 provide the parts outside the CDR3, is ETGVTQSPTHLIKTRGQQVTLRCSSQSGHNTVSWYQQALGQGPQFIFQYYREEENGRGNFPPRFSGLQFPNYSSELNVNALELDDSALYLCASSFTGRVHEQYFGPGTRLTVT.

This rearrangement joins TRBV7-9 to TRBJ2-1, with 13 bases aligning to TRBD2. The CDR3 runs to 17 residues. Germline lookup yields CDR1 SEHNR and CDR2 FQNEAQ (reference sequence). The V and J ends lost 6 bases and 5 bases, in that order; junction bases with no gene match: 10. The CDR3 region is CASRPGTSGTHHNEQFF. In DNA, the CDR3 is TGTGCCAGCAGGCCGGGGACTAGCGGGACCCACCACAATGAGCAGTTCTTC.

This clone has only a few counts. The V gene is TRBV7-9, the J gene TRBJ1-1; D call uncertain. CDR3 length equals 12 residues. CDR1 and CDR2 (germline): SEHNR, FQNEAQ (reference sequence). V lost 3 bases and J lost 5, with 7 bases in between. CDR3 protein: CASSFESTEAFF. DNA of the CDR3: TGTGCCAGCAGCTTTGAGAGTACTGAAGCTTTCTTT.